This TCR beta chain originates from a study of cytomegalovirus exposure and HLA in healthy donors. Findings and limits, study-wide: High sensitivity and specificity were reportedly achieved when the classifier diagnosed cytomegalovirus status. Per a later analysis, under 20,000 TCR beta sequences showed association with HLA alleles at 0.05 false discovery rate.

Notes on this clone: The antigen remains unidentified.

The primer mix had 60 Vbeta and 13 Jbeta primers. Profiled with immunoSEQ multiplex PCR; TCRdb holds only in-frame clones, not every one. The specimen's table records 100,000 to 150,000 clones. The germline V and J ends were trimmed by 6 bases and 4 bases, with 10 bases remaining between them. This CDR3 spans 13 amino acids. Germline-derived CDR1 and CDR2 are MDHEN and SYDVKM. Sequenced material: PBMCs. The chain recombines TRBV28 with TRBJ2-1, with D maybe TRBD2 (5 bases). This clonotype originated in a woman between 40 and 55 years old in good health and CMV-seropositive. The CDR3 DNA is TGTGCCAGCAGCAGCCGGGATTACAATGAGCAGTTCTTC. Residues: CASSSRDYNEQFF. The full variable domain, with the rest looked up from reference TRBV28 and TRBJ2-1, is DVKVTQSSRYLVKRTGEKVFLECVQDMDHENMFWYRQDPGLGLRLIYFSYDVKMKEKGDIPEGYSVSREKKERFSLILESASTNQTSMYLCASSSRDYNEQFFGPGTRLTVL.